Each of the 17 T cell receptor beta chains below was sequenced from the same sample in a study of monozygotic twins with inflammatory bowel disease. TCRdb re-called the 5' RACE reads and gives one entry per CDR3 protein, without DNA. The sample is made up of around 410,000 distinct CDR3 sequences, and the top ten hold 2% to 2.5% of it. The sample was blood. The receptors derive from a human donor with ulcerative colitis or Crohn's disease, or a healthy co-twin of an affected twin (not recorded which).

The chain employs TRBV20-1 and TRBJ2-3; the TCRdb D gene call, TRBD2, has no DNA to confirm it. Germline loops: CDR1 DFQATT, CDR2 SNEGSKA (reference sequence). This CDR3 comprises 14 residues. The CDR3 loop reads CSARDGPGLHTQYF.

The chain recombines TRBV9 with TRBJ2-1; TCRdb's assignment of TRBD1 cannot be checked, as there is no DNA. The CDR3 is 16 residues long. Germline V CDR1 and CDR2: SGDLS, YYNGEE. Here the CDR3 reads CASSVTIQGAYNEQFF. The entire variable domain, with the rest obtained from reference TRBV9 and TRBJ2-1, is as follows: DSGVTQTPKHLITATGQRVTLRCSPRSGDLSVYWYQQSLDQGLQFLIQYYNGEERAKGNILERFSAQQFPDLHSELNLSSLELGDSALYFCASSVTIQGAYNEQFFGPGTRLTVL.

The CDR3 is CASSLARGLAGGSGNEQFF. The J gene is TRBJ2-1, the V gene TRBV5-1; without DNA, the TCRdb call of TRBD2 cannot be checked. CDR1 and CDR2 from the germline V gene are SGHRS and YFSETQ. The CDR3 has 19 amino acids.

The chain recombines TRBV9 with TRBJ1-3; TCRdb lists TRBD1, though no DNA is available to test this call. CDR1 and CDR2 (germline): SGDLS, YYNGEE. This CDR3 has 18 residues. CDR3 loop: CASSVGFRAPSSGNTIYF.

The V call is TRBV27, the J call TRBJ2-5; without DNA, the TCRdb call of TRBD1 cannot be checked. The CDR3 runs to 15 residues. In germline, CDR1 is MNHEY, CDR2 SMNVEV (reference sequence). CDR3 residues: CASRPLQGLQGAQYF.

The chain has TRBV6-2 or TRBV6-3 and TRBJ2-3; the D gene TCRdb calls, TRBD1, cannot be checked with no DNA. The CDR3 extends over 19 amino acids. Germline CDR1 is MNHEY and CDR2 is SVGEGT. The CDR3 spells CASSTDRADQHAREHTQYF.

V usage is TRBV7-3 and J usage is TRBJ2-3. Germline V CDR1 and CDR2: SGHTA, FQGTGA. The CDR3 is 14 residues long. Here the CDR3 reads CASSREGTSGTQYF.

The chain has TRBV6-1 and TRBJ2-7; TCRdb picks TRBD1, but there is no DNA to check that call. The CDR3 sequence is 15 residues long. Germline CDR1 is MNHNS and CDR2 is SASEGT. The CDR3 reads CASSDIHRGSDEQYF.

This chain links TRBV28 with TRBJ2-3; the TCRdb call, TRBD2, lacks DNA for checking. The germline CDR1 and CDR2 sequences are MDHEN and SYDVKM. CDR3 length: 14 amino acids. CDR3 sequence: CASSVGGRSDTQYF.

The rearrangement joins TRBV7-9 to TRBJ2-3; TCRdb calls TRBD1, which cannot be checked without DNA. This CDR3 spans 16 amino acids. CDR1 is SEHNR, CDR2 FQNEAQ, per germline (reference sequence). This CDR3 is CASSPPYGTSTDTQYF. The full variable domain, with the rest looked up from reference TRBV7-9 and TRBJ2-3, is DTGVSQNPRHKITKRGQNVTFRCDPISEHNRLYWYRQTLGQGPEFLTYFQNEAQLEKSRLLSDRFSAERPKGSFSTLEIQRTEQGDSAMYLCASSPPYGTSTDTQYFGPGTRLTVL.

The chain recombines TRBV18 with TRBJ2-1. The V gene's germline CDR1 is KGHSH and CDR2 LQKENI. The CDR3 extends over 15 amino acids. The CDR3 sequence: CASSPPGLSNNEQFF.

The chain couples TRBV24-1 to TRBJ2-2. The CDR3 is made up of 17 amino acids. Per the germline V gene, CDR1 is KGHDR and CDR2 is SFDVKD. The CDR3 loop reads CATSDLKGYRNTGELFF.

The chain uses TRBV28 and TRBJ1-2. Germline V gene lookup returns CDR1 MDHEN and CDR2 SYDVKM. The CDR3 extends over 13 amino acids. CDR3 sequence: CASSLAGRDGYTF.

V usage is TRBV7-3 and J usage is TRBJ2-2; no DNA is available, so the TRBD1 call from TCRdb remains unchecked. Germline assignment: CDR1 SGHTA and CDR2 FQGTGA. The CDR3 is 14 amino acids. CDR3 sequence: CASSLDPYTGELFF.

The J gene is TRBJ1-2, the V gene TRBV12-3 or TRBV12-4; TCRdb calls TRBD1, which cannot be checked without DNA. The CDR3 is made up of 13 amino acids. CDR3: CASSPQGYYGYTF.

The V gene is TRBV21-1, the J gene TRBJ2-2; TCRdb outputs TRBD2, but without DNA this stays unchecked. TRBV21-1 is recorded as a pseudogene. This CDR3 comprises 18 residues. CDR3 sequence: CASSDSGTSRVGPGELFF.

The chain links TRBV29-1 to TRBJ1-3. Germline CDR1 is SQVTM and CDR2 is ANQGSEA. CDR3 length: 12 amino acids. CDR3 amino acids: CSVNPSGNTIYF.